A single sample is the source of the 31 T cell receptor beta chains below, sequenced in a study of blood T cell repertoires in COVID-19. Data came from immunoSEQ multiplex PCR; TCRdb stores just in-frame clones and leaves some out. The sample gives some 400,000 clones, 81% of which show up once; more than 0.95% is in the top ten. Sequenced material: peripheral blood. The receptors here all came from a human donor with acute or convalescent COVID-19. The donor label of this sample is uncertain.

Regarding this clone: At one of its ends the junction is not consistent with the germline gene, which may arise from a read error. The chain has TRBV7-7 and TRBJ1-2, with 7 bases lining up with TRBD1. The CDR3 has 10 residues. Germline assignment: CDR1 SSHAT and CDR2 FNYEAQ (reference sequence). The CDR3 DNA reads TGTGCCAGCAGCTTACTGACAGGGATCTTC. Its protein product is CASSLLTGIF. The entire variable domain, with the rest obtained from reference TRBV7-7 and TRBJ1-2, is as follows: GAGVSQSPRYKVTKRGQDVTLRCDPISSHATLYWYQQALGQGPEFLTYFNYEAQPDKSGLPSDRFSAERPEGSISTLTIQRTEQRDSAMYRCASSLLTGIFGSGTRLTVV.

This clone was found a few times. The chain links TRBV2 to TRBJ1-3, with 7 bases aligning to TRBD1. The CDR3 runs 14 residues. After removal of 8 bases from V and 0 bases from J, the junction contained 4 bases not matched to a gene. The germline V gene encodes CDR1 SNHLY and CDR2 FYNNEI. Here the CDR3 DNA reads TGTGCCAGCCGTGGGGACAGCTCTGGAAACACCATATATTTT. This gives the protein CASRGDSSGNTIYF.

The V and J genes are TRBV5-4 and TRBJ2-2, with 8 bases matching TRBD2. Germline CDR1 is SGHNT and CDR2 is YYREEE (reference sequence). The trim removed 1 base at V and 1 base at J, leaving 12 bases unmatched. This CDR3 is 19 amino acids long. The CDR3 reads CASSLRAGGRILNTGELFF. The CDR3 DNA follows: TGTGCCAGCAGCTTGCGTGCGGGGGGCCGGATCTTGAACACCGGGGAGCTGTTTTTT.

This clone was seen only once. The chain recombines TRBV7-6 with TRBJ2-4; 7 nucleotides agree with TRBD2. There are 22 residues in the CDR3. The germline V gene encodes CDR1 SGHVS and CDR2 FNYEAQ. V was pared by 8 bases and J by 0 bases, with 28 bases of the junction left unmatched. The CDR3 region is CASSPGTDVFNRGVLAKNIQYF. CDR3 bases: TGTGCCAGCTCACCCGGGACGGACGTTTTTAATCGGGGGGTACTAGCCAAAAACATTCAGTACTTC.

The rearrangement joins TRBV12-3 or TRBV12-4 to TRBJ1-2; 8 bases fit TRBD1. This CDR3 is built from 12 residues. Here the CDR3 reads CVIRGPNYGYTF. In DNA, the CDR3 is TGTGTCATCAGGGGGCCTAACTATGGCTACACCTTC.

This clone came up a few times. J is TRBJ2-7 and V is TRBV6-5; maybe TRBD2 (5 bases). V was trimmed by 9 bases and J by 9 bases, leaving 12 bases between them. CDR3 length: 10 residues. Germline CDR1 reads MNHEY; CDR2 reads SVGAGI. The CDR3 here is CARRLSGQYF. CDR3 in DNA: TGTGCCAGAAGACTGAGCGGGCAGTACTTC.

The chain uses TRBV5-1 and TRBJ1-1; 9 bases fit TRBD1. The CDR3 runs to 17 residues. J lost 0 bases, V lost 4 bases, and 10 bases had no gene match. The germline CDR1 and CDR2 sequences are SGHRS and YFSETQ. CDR3 sequence (DNA): TGCGCCAGCAGCCGAGGGACAGGGAGTGGTTTGAACACTGAAGCTTTCTTT. Translation: CASSRGTGSGLNTEAFF.

This clone was counted only a few times. The chain recombines TRBV5-4 with TRBJ1-4; TRBD1 matches at 11 bases. The CDR3 consists of 15 residues. After removal of 2 bases from V and 8 bases from J, the junction contained 5 bases not matched to a gene. In germline, CDR1 is SGHNT, CDR2 YYREEE (reference sequence). CDR3 nucleotide sequence: TGTGCCAGCAGCTTTCAGGGGACAGGGGGGGAAAAACTGTTTTTT. It is translated as CASSFQGTGGEKLFF. Full variable domain (remainder filled in from reference TRBV5-4 and TRBJ1-4): ETGVTQSPTHLIKTRGQQVTLRCSSQSGHNTVSWYQQALGQGPQFIFQYYREEENGRGNFPPRFSGLQFPNYSSELNVNALELDDSALYLCASSFQGTGGEKLFFGSGTQLSVL.

A note on this clone: One end of the junction varies from germline; a read error may be responsible. This chain joins TRBV15 and TRBJ1-1, with TRBD1 identical over 8 bases. CDR1 is LNHNV, CDR2 YYDKDF, per germline (reference sequence). CDR3 length: 15 residues. The CDR3 reads CVTSARAGGFTEAFF. CDR3 sequence (DNA): TGTGTCACCAGCGCGCGGGCAGGGGGCTTTACTGAAGCTTTCTTT.

CDR3 coding DNA: TGTGCCAGCTCCGGGACAGGGGCTCAGCCCCAGCATTTT. As protein: CASSGTGAQPQHF. The rearrangement uses TRBV7-9 and TRBJ1-5; 10 positions agree with TRBD1. V was clipped by 8 bases and J by 6 bases; unmatched bases: 4. Germline V gene data show CDR1 as SEHNR and CDR2 as FQNEAQ (reference sequence). The CDR3 loop spans 13 amino acids.

The chain uses TRBV30 and TRBJ1-5, with D tentatively TRBD1 (6 bases). Trimming pared 0 bases from V and 0 bases from J, leaving 12 bases between. The CDR3 runs to 16 residues. The germline V gene encodes CDR1 GTSNPN and CDR2 SVGIG (reference sequence). The CDR3 bases are TGTGCCTGGAGTGTACCGGGGGGCCTTAGCAATCAGCCCCAGCATTTT. Its protein is CAWSVPGGLSNQPQHF.

This chain links TRBV6-5 with TRBJ1-6, with TRBD1 matching over 7 bases. V shed 6 bases, J shed 7 bases, and the junction held 9 bases outside the gene matches. This CDR3 contains 15 residues. Germline loops: CDR1 MNHEY, CDR2 SVGAGI. The CDR3 loop reads CASRTTGILNSPLHF. CDR3 DNA sequence: TGTGCCAGCAGGACGACAGGGATTTTGAATTCACCCCTCCACTTT.

V is TRBV11-2 and J is TRBJ2-5; 9 nucleotides match TRBD2. Germline assignment: CDR1 SGHAT and CDR2 FQNNGV. V shed 4 bases, J shed 2 bases, and the junction held 5 bases outside the gene matches. The CDR3 is 15 residues long. The CDR3, as DNA: TGTGCCAGCAGCTCCCGGACTAGCGAGCAAGAGACCCAGTACTTC. Amino acids: CASSSRTSEQETQYF.

The chain is built from TRBV18 and TRBJ1-1; D gene unclear. CDR3 length: 13 amino acids. V was clipped by 3 bases and J by 6 bases, with 11 bases between them. In germline, CDR1 is KGHSH, CDR2 LQKENI. The CDR3 sequence: CASSPTGLPEAFF. CDR3 DNA sequence: TGTGCCAGCTCACCTACGGGTCTCCCTGAAGCTTTCTTT.

This chain links TRBV5-4 with TRBJ1-1; weak D call: TRBD1 (6 bases). CDR1 and CDR2 (germline): SGHNT, YYREEE (reference sequence). Trimming stripped 4 bases from V and 1 base from J, with 14 bases between. CDR3 size: 15 residues. The DNA of the CDR3 is TGTGCCAGCAGCCTACGGGCAGGGGCGAACACTGAAGCTTTCTTT. Its protein product is CASSLRAGANTEAFF.

This clone was recorded many times. The chain couples TRBV5-1 to TRBJ1-2; D gene unclear. The CDR3 loop spans 14 amino acids. V lost 2 bases to trimming and J lost 0 bases, with 8 bases between them. Per germline, CDR1 SGHRS and CDR2 YFSETQ. The CDR3 sequence: CASSFQTANYGYTF. In nucleotides, the CDR3 is TGCGCCAGCAGCTTCCAAACAGCTAACTATGGCTACACCTTC. Filled out from reference TRBV5-1 and TRBJ1-2, the complete variable domain reads KAGVTQTPRYLIKTRGQQVTLSCSPISGHRSVSWYQQTPGQGLQFLFEYFSETQRNKGNFPGRFSGRQFSNSRSEMNVSTLELGDSALYLCASSFQTANYGYTFGSGTRLTVV.

The V gene is TRBV18, the J gene TRBJ1-4; tentatively, D is TRBD1 (5 bases). The germline CDR1 and CDR2 sequences are KGHSH and LQKENI. There are 16 residues in the CDR3. V shed 6 bases and J shed 7 bases, with 21 bases lying between them. The CDR3, as DNA: TGTGCCAGCTCTCCCAGGACGAACAGGAAGAGTGAAAAACTGTTTTTT. This gives the protein CASSPRTNRKSEKLFF.

CDR3 sequence reads: CASRLVVKPQHF. In DNA, the CDR3 is TGCGCCAGCAGACTGGTCGTTAAGCCCCAGCATTTT. The chain recombines TRBV5-1 with TRBJ1-5; D gene ambiguous. V gave up 5 bases and J gave up 8 bases, with 11 bases separating them. CDR1 SGHRS and CDR2 YFSETQ come from the germline V gene. This CDR3 is 12 amino acids long.

The rearrangement uses TRBV3-1 (or the pseudogene TRBV3-2) and TRBJ2-1; 10 bases line up with TRBD1. CDR1 is LGHDT and CDR2 is YNNKEL in the germline V gene (reference sequence). The CDR3 consists of 16 residues. After removal of 1 base from V and 8 bases from J, the junction contained 8 bases not matched to a gene. CDR3 in amino acids: CASSQVPGTGVHEQFF. DNA of the CDR3: TGTGCCAGCAGCCAAGTCCCCGGGACAGGGGTCCATGAGCAGTTCTTC.

The V call is TRBV11-3, the J call TRBJ2-5, with 15 bases matching TRBD2. J lost 5 bases, V lost 3 bases, and 4 bases had no gene match. Germline V gives CDR1 SGHNT, CDR2 YENEEA. The CDR3 is 16 residues long. CDR3 coding DNA: TGTGCCAGCAGCTTGGGACTAGCGGGAGGACCCGAGACCCAGTACTTC. This encodes CASSLGLAGGPETQYF. Based on the CDR3 plus reference TRBV11-3 and TRBJ2-5, the full variable domain is EAGVVQSPRYKIIEKKQPVAFWCNPISGHNTLYWYLQNLGQGPELLIRYENEEAVDDSQLPKDRFSAERLKGVDSTLKIQPAELGDSAVYLCASSLGLAGGPETQYFGPGTRLLVL.

The V gene is TRBV6-2 or TRBV6-3, the J gene TRBJ1-3, with TRBD1 as a possible D gene (5 bases). V was pared by 4 bases and J by 0 bases, with 10 bases between. CDR1 and CDR2 from the germline V gene are MNHEY and SVGEGT. This CDR3 is 15 amino acids long. In DNA, the CDR3 is TGTGCCAGCAGTTCCGGTGGGGCCTCTGGAAACACCATATATTTT. Translating it yields CASSSGGASGNTIYF.

The chain's CDR3 is CASSFTGGNTEAFF. CDR3 coding DNA: TGTGCCAGCAGCTTCACAGGGGGGAACACTGAAGCTTTCTTT. V is TRBV11-2 and J is TRBJ1-1, with TRBD1 matching 8 bases. CDR1 SGHAT and CDR2 FQNNGV come from the germline V gene. The CDR3 has 14 residues. The junction had 1 base not matched to a gene; V was cut back by 3 bases and J by 1 base.

The rearrangement joins TRBV15 to TRBJ2-1; 7 positions match TRBD1. V was pared by 3 bases and J by 9 bases, with 8 bases of the junction left unmatched. The CDR3 has 14 amino acids. Germline V lookup: CDR1 LNHNV, CDR2 YYDKDF (reference sequence). In nucleotides, the CDR3 is TGTGCCACCAGCAGTCAGTCAGGGGGAATTGAGCAGTTCTTC. Translated: CATSSQSGGIEQFF.

V and J are TRBV3-1 (or the pseudogene TRBV3-2) and TRBJ1-1, with D possibly being TRBD1 (6 bases). This CDR3 has 12 residues. The V and J ends lost 2 bases and 7 bases respectively, with 8 bases between them. Germline V gene data show CDR1 as LGHDT and CDR2 as YNNKEL (reference sequence). The CDR3 protein is CASSQPDSEAFF. The DNA of the CDR3 is TGTGCCAGCAGCCAACCGGACAGTGAAGCTTTCTTT.

CDR3 in DNA: TGTGCCAGCAGCTTAGGTAGCGGGGATACGCAGTATTTT. Translating gives CASSLGSGDTQYF. The chain employs TRBV7-2 and TRBJ2-3; 7 bases map to TRBD2. After removal of 1 base from V and 6 bases from J, the junction contained 1 base not matched to a gene. Per the germline V gene, CDR1 is SGHTA and CDR2 is FQGNSA. The CDR3 totals 13 residues.

This clone turned up a few times. The chain combines TRBV29-1 with TRBJ2-7; D is undetermined. Germline CDR1 is SQVTM and CDR2 is ANQGSEA. The CDR3 length is 12 residues. The V and J ends lost 0 bases and 2 bases respectively, with 5 bases between them. The CDR3 spells CSVEEGAYEQYF. DNA of the CDR3: TGCAGCGTTGAAGAAGGAGCCTACGAGCAGTACTTC.

The genes are TRBV7-6 and TRBJ2-7, with 8 positions matching TRBD2. The CDR3 sequence is 15 residues long. Germline CDR1 SGHVS, CDR2 FNYEAQ. With V trimmed by 5 bases and J by 1 base, 7 bases remained unmatched. The chain's CDR3 is CASSVAGGYSYEQYF. The CDR3 DNA sequence: TGTGCCAGCAGCGTGGCGGGAGGCTATTCCTACGAGCAGTACTTC.

This clone was detected only a few times. The V gene is TRBV14, the J gene TRBJ2-1, with a weak D call TRBD1 (5 bases). From germline, CDR1 is SGHDN and CDR2 FVKESK. The CDR3 is 15 amino acids. V shed 1 base and J shed 2 bases, with 9 bases lying between them. The CDR3, as DNA: TGTGCCAGCAGCCAAGGGTGGGGCCCCTACAATGAGCAGTTCTTC. This encodes CASSQGWGPYNEQFF.

The V gene is TRBV2, the J gene TRBJ1-6; D is unclear. Trimming took 6 bases from V and 9 from J, leaving 21 bases between them. Germline CDR1 SNHLY, CDR2 FYNNEI. The CDR3 length is 16 residues. Here the CDR3 DNA reads TGTGCCAGCAGCGCTATGGGCTTTAATCGGGGTTCACCCCTCCACTTT. It yields the protein CASSAMGFNRGSPLHF.

This clone was counted a single time. The V and J genes are TRBV19 and TRBJ1-5; weak D call: TRBD1 (6 bases). This CDR3 spans 14 amino acids. The germline gives CDR1 LNHDA, CDR2 SQIVND (reference sequence). Deletions cut 3 bases from V and 5 bases from J, with 11 bases between. CDR3 coding DNA: TGTGCCAGTAGTATTGGAACAGGGCATCAGCCCCAGCATTTT. Amino acid sequence: CASSIGTGHQPQHF.

The chain uses TRBV25-1 and TRBJ1-2; D is unresolved. Germline CDR1 MGHDK, CDR2 SYGVNS. The CDR3 has 14 residues. Deletions cut 2 bases from V and 3 bases from J, with 10 bases between. In DNA, the CDR3 is TGTGCCAGCAGTGAAGGCGGCAGCCACTATGGCTACACCTTC. The encoded protein is CASSEGGSHYGYTF.